This record covers a single T cell receptor beta chain. Its antigen is unknown. This sample was taken from a study of T cell responses to AZD1222 COVID-19 vaccine. Study-level results: Vaccine-related CD4 TCRs covered spike, predominating at 160-218 and 743-854. Baseline testing showed seropositivity in only a handful of AZD1222 recipients. No day 14 peak samples; only post-peak repertoires were characterized. Targeting of unmutated variant regions was reportedly seen in nearly half of spike-specific TCRs.

This CDR3 region has 14 residues. V lost 4 bases, J lost 7 bases, and 17 bases lay in between. Germline V gene sequence: CDR1 SGHNT, CDR2 YYREEE (reference sequence). Libraries were prepared by immunoSEQ multiplex PCR; TCRdb keeps only in-frame clonotypes and omits some of them. In the table there are about 110,000 clones, over 80% of which are singletons. The material sequenced was peripheral blood, taken 28 days after the second AZD1222 dose. The rearrangement joins TRBV5-4 to TRBJ1-2; possible D gene TRBD1, 6 bases. This sequence originates from an adult who received the AZD1222 COVID-19 vaccine. The CDR3 DNA is TGTGCCAGCAGCAGAAACAGGGAAACGAGTGGCTACACCTTC. Translation: CASSRNRETSGYTF.